The 15 T cell receptor beta chains below were found in one sample sequenced in a study of cytomegalovirus exposure and HLA in healthy donors. Only in-frame clones appear in the TCRdb table, and some are missing; sequencing was by immunoSEQ multiplex PCR. The sample yields 35,000 to 40,000 clones, just under 95% seen once. The sequencing input was PBMCs. The receptors shown here come from a man aged 18 to 30 in good health and CMV-seronegative.

V usage is TRBV18 and J usage is TRBJ2-3; 7 bases match TRBD1. The CDR3 extends over 16 amino acids. The trim removed 3 bases at V and 2 bases at J, leaving 8 bases unmatched. Germline V gene lookup returns CDR1 KGHSH and CDR2 LQKENI. The CDR3 nucleotides are TGTGCCAGCTCACCGGGGTTTGAGGGGGCCACAGATACGCAGTATTTT. This sequence encodes CASSPGFEGATDTQYF.

Only a few counts were recorded for this clone. The rearrangement links TRBV19 to TRBJ1-5; TRBD1 aligns across 10 bases. The CDR3 consists of 18 residues. V gave up 4 bases and J gave up 2 bases; unmatched junction bases: 11. Germline CDR1 and CDR2: LNHDA and SQIVND (reference sequence). The CDR3 region has the DNA TGTGCCAGTAGTACCCGGGGACAGGGGCTTACGGGCAATCAGCCCCAGCATTTT. Translating gives CASSTRGQGLTGNQPQHF.

CDR3 sequence (DNA): TGTGCCAGCAGGCTCCCCGGGACAGGGAACACCGGGGAGCTGTTTTTT. Translating gives CASRLPGTGNTGELFF. The genes are TRBV28 and TRBJ2-2; 8 bases line up with TRBD1. V lost 6 bases to trimming and J lost 1 base; unmatched junction nucleotides: 7. The CDR3 length is 16 residues. CDR1 is MDHEN and CDR2 is SYDVKM in the germline V gene. The entire variable domain, with the rest obtained from reference TRBV28 and TRBJ2-2, is as follows: DVKVTQSSRYLVKRTGEKVFLECVQDMDHENMFWYRQDPGLGLRLIYFSYDVKMKEKGDIPEGYSVSREKKERFSLILESASTNQTSMYLCASRLPGTGNTGELFFGEGSRLTVL.

The rearrangement links TRBV21-1 to TRBJ2-3; the tabulated D call, TRBD1, remains unverified against the DNA. TRBV21-1 counts as a pseudogene. The CDR3 runs 17 residues. The CDR3 region is CASSKVDRDRGRDTQYF. CDR3 in DNA: TGTGCCAGCAGCAAAGTGGACCGGGACAGGGGGCGAGATACGCAGTATTTT.

This chain uses TRBV11-2 with TRBJ2-5; 7 bases agree with TRBD1. Germline V gives CDR1 SGHAT, CDR2 FQNNGV. The J segment lost 4 bases and the V segment lost 5 bases, leaving 13 bases of the junction unmatched. This CDR3 comprises 16 residues. For the CDR3, the DNA is TGTGCCAGCAGCGGAACACGGGACAGAAGCTTAGAGACCCAGTACTTC. It specifies CASSGTRDRSLETQYF.

The chain couples TRBV11-1 to TRBJ1-4; 9 positions agree with TRBD1. In germline, CDR1 is SGHAT, CDR2 FQDESV (reference sequence). The V and J ends lost 2 bases and 7 bases, in that order; junction bases with no gene match: 17. The CDR3 has 19 residues. CDR3 DNA sequence: TGTGCCAGCAGCTTAAGGACAGGGGACAGCCGTGATTCGGGTGAAAAACTGTTTTTT. This translates into CASSLRTGDSRDSGEKLFF.

The chain joins TRBV6-5 to TRBJ1-1; the D is unclear. This CDR3 spans 13 amino acids. The V end was cut by 8 bases, the J end by 0 bases, with 10 bases between. Germline V gives CDR1 MNHEY, CDR2 SVGAGI. The CDR3 coding sequence is TGTGCCAGCGGCGGCGGGCTGAACACTGAAGCTTTCTTT. This sequence encodes CASGGGLNTEAFF.

This clone has a handful of counts. The CDR3 DNA reads as TGTGCCTGGAGGTACCGGGACAGGGACACCGGGGAGCTGTTTTTT. It yields the protein CAWRYRDRDTGELFF. The chain combines TRBV30 with TRBJ2-2, with 9 nucleotides matching TRBD1. With 3 bases clipped from V and 3 bases from J, the junction kept 5 bases outside the gene matches. The CDR3 runs to 15 residues. CDR1 is GTSNPN, CDR2 SVGIG, per germline (reference sequence).

The chain has TRBV9 and TRBJ2-7; 7 bases match TRBD1. The CDR3 consists of 14 residues. Germline assignment: CDR1 SGDLS and CDR2 YYNGEE. V trimming: 0 bases; J trimming: 6 bases; junction bases outside the gene matches: 6. CDR3 region: CASSVGTGASEQYF. In nucleotides, the CDR3 is TGTGCCAGCAGCGTAGGCACAGGGGCTAGCGAGCAGTACTTC.

This chain links TRBV6-5 with TRBJ1-2; TRBD1 matches at 7 bases. Germline V gene lookup returns CDR1 MNHEY and CDR2 SVGAGI. The CDR3 covers 15 residues. Germline trimming cut 6 bases from V and 0 bases from J; bases unmatched to any gene: 7. The CDR3 DNA reads TGTGCCAGCAGGCCTGGGACAGCTTCTAACTATGGCTACACCTTC. It is translated as CASRPGTASNYGYTF.

The chain is built from TRBV6-1 and TRBJ2-5, with D maybe TRBD1 (6 bases). The CDR3 extends over 15 amino acids. Germline V lookup: CDR1 MNHNS, CDR2 SASEGT. Trimming pared 1 base from V and 0 bases from J, leaving 9 bases between. This chain's CDR3 is CASSEVAGDQETQYF. In DNA, the CDR3 is TGTGCCAGCAGTGAAGTCGCAGGGGACCAAGAGACCCAGTACTTC.

CDR3 amino acids: CASSLPASGGAFEQFF. The CDR3 DNA reads as TGTGCCAGCAGTTTACCCGCTAGCGGGGGGGCCTTCGAGCAGTTCTTC. The chain recombines TRBV7-2 with TRBJ2-1; TRBD2 matches at 12 bases. Unmatched junction bases numbered 13, after V lost 6 bases and J lost 10 bases. Germline V CDR1 and CDR2: SGHTA, FQGNSA. The CDR3 totals 16 residues.

This chain uses TRBV7-3 with TRBJ2-3, with 12 bases aligning to TRBD2. Germline-derived CDR1 and CDR2 are SGHTA and FQGTGA. V was pared by 5 bases and J by 5 bases, with 11 bases of the junction left unmatched. The CDR3 loop spans 17 amino acids. CDR3 nucleotides: TGTGCCAGCAGCCTCCTAGCGGGAGGGCTTCGAGGAGATACGCAGTATTTT. The encoded protein is CASSLLAGGLRGDTQYF.

The chain uses TRBV5-6 and TRBJ2-1; 10 bases fit TRBD2. This CDR3 comprises 15 residues. V was pared by 1 base and J by 12 bases, with 10 bases of the junction left unmatched. Germline assignment: CDR1 SGHDT and CDR2 YYEEEE. The CDR3 nucleotides read TGTGCCAGCAGCTTGAAGGGACTAGCGTACGTAAGGCAGTTCTTC. Amino acids: CASSLKGLAYVRQFF.

The chain couples TRBV18 to TRBJ2-1, with D uncertain. Germline V gene sequence: CDR1 KGHSH, CDR2 LQKENI. The V and J ends lost 0 bases and 0 bases respectively, with 9 bases between them. The CDR3 consists of 16 residues. The CDR3 reads CASSPPLKPSYNEQFF. The CDR3 bases are TGTGCCAGCTCACCACCCCTAAAGCCCTCCTACAATGAGCAGTTCTTC.